This T cell receptor beta chain was profiled in a study of blood T cells in healthy people across ages. For the study at large: Researchers report that template switching captured about one barcoded beta molecule per two T cells.

This clonotype was counted only a few times. A sample-barcoded 5' primer and a J-beta primer mix were used in a second PCR of roughly 6 to 12 cycles. MiXCR, applied by TCRdb to the 5' RACE reads, yields one record per CDR3 protein. The sample includes about 1.7 million distinct CDR3 sequences, 28% of them seen just once. Germline CDR1 DFQATT, CDR2 SNEGSKA (reference sequence). J gave up 5 bases and V 6 bases, and 9 bases lay outside the gene matches. This CDR3 comprises 14 residues. Sequencing was done on a sample of blood. This receptor was taken from a woman aged 25 to 39 in good health. The chain joins TRBV20-1 to TRBJ2-1; TRBD1 aligns across 8 bases. The CDR3 loop is CSAPPTGGNNEQFF. The DNA of the CDR3 is TGCAGTGCGCCGCCAACAGGGGGGAACAATGAGCAGTTCTTC.